This T cell receptor (beta chain) emerged from a study of blood T cell repertoires in COVID-19. The wider study: Some COVID-19 samples were acute and others convalescent; all came from the United States, Italy and Spain.

Per the original data handling: Reference gene primer amplification in the assay estimated nucleated cell counts. TCRdb's table, derived via immunoSEQ multiplex PCR, lists solely in-frame clones and lacks some. From that table come the V and J calls and clone size; the DNA was used to work out D and trimming. The repertoire holds 220,000 or so clones, with around 89% as singletons. Sequencing was performed on PBMCs or T cells enriched from blood (not recorded which). This TCR was sampled from a man over 45 who had been exposed to COVID-19.

CDR3 sequence: CASSLDSNSPLHF. In nucleotides, the CDR3 is TGTGCCAGCAGTCTGGACAGCAATTCACCCCTCCACTTT. The chain links TRBV2 to TRBJ1-6; D is perhaps TRBD1 (6 bases). The ends were cut back, 5 bases at V and 7 bases at J, with 9 bases in the middle. The CDR3 runs to 13 residues. Germline lookup yields CDR1 SNHLY and CDR2 FYNNEI.